The clone carrying this TCR beta chain was seen a handful of times. No antigen is known for it. V shed 8 bases, J shed 6 bases, and the junction held 8 bases outside the gene matches. CDR3 length: 14 residues. CDR1 is MNHEY, CDR2 SMNVEV, per germline (reference sequence). Together with a sample-barcoded 5' primer, a J-beta primer mix was included in a second PCR lasting about 6 to 11 cycles. Tagging of each cDNA molecule was performed by a template-switch adaptor with 12 random nucleotides. TCRdb itself ran the 5' RACE reads through MiXCR, one entry per CDR3 protein. The sample carries roughly 1.5 million distinct CDR3 sequences, 35% to 45% recorded once. The sample is drawn from a study of blood T cells in healthy people across ages. Study-wide points: Reliance upon unsorted PBMCs precluded definitive naive versus antigen-experienced comparison. Total diversity from one million sequenced T cells was likely underestimated. A roughly linear age-dependent decrease characterized TCR beta diversity per million T cells.

This TCR derives from a young woman in good health. Sequences were obtained from blood. The V gene is TRBV27, the J gene TRBJ1-4, with TRBD1 matching 8 bases. The CDR3 DNA sequence: TGTGCCAGCCGCCGGGGACAGGAGGATGAAAAACTGTTTTTT. Its translation: CASRRGQEDEKLFF.